This record looks at one TCR beta chain sequence and its context. This entry is derived from a study of PD-L1 blockade in urothelial cancer. The assay was immunoSEQ multiplex PCR, and TCRdb's table has in-frame clones only and misses some. The table shows about 100,000 clones, with over 75% occurring only once. CDR1 is LGHNA, CDR2 YNFKEQ, per germline. V trimming: 2 bases; J trimming: 7 bases; junction bases outside the gene matches: 4. The CDR3 runs 15 residues. The V gene is TRBV4-2, the J gene TRBJ2-1; 11 bases are a match to TRBD2. This clonotype was obtained from a man aged 50 to 60 with urothelial cancer. The sequences come from PBMCs, collected around atezolizumab (anti-PD-L1) treatment. Written as DNA, the CDR3 is TGTGCCAGCAGCCAACACTGGACTAGCGGGAATGAGCAGTTCTTC. Encoded protein: CASSQHWTSGNEQFF.